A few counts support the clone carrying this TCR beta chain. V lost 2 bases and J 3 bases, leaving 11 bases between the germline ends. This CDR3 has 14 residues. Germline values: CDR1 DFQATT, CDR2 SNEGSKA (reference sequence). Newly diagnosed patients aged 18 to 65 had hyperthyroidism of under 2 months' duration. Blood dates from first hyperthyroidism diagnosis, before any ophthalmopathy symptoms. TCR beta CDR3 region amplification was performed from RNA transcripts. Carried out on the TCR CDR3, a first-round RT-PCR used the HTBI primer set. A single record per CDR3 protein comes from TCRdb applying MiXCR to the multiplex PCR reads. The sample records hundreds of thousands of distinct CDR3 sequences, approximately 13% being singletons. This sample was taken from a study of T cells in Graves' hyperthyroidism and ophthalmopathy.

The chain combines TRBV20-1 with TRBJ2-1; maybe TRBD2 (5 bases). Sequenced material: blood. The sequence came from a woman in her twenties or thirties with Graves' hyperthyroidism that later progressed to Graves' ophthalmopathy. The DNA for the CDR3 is TGCAGTGCTAGACTTTTAGGAGGCTACAATGAGCAGTTCTTC. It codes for CSARLLGGYNEQFF.